This TCR beta chain stems from a study of shared clonotypes between healthy human individuals. Study conclusions and caveats: It was only blood that was sampled, and tissue repertoires likely differ. Clonotype sharing among donors was thought likely to change with sequencing depth. Naive CD4 clonotypes overlapped across a handful of donors at 4.5% to 5.5%.

CD8 cells regarded as naive lacked CD45RO, were positively chosen for CCR7, and omitted terminally differentiated effector memory CD45RA+ cells. Every donor was a Caucasian adult from Nashville, Tennessee. TCRdb's table, derived via immunoSEQ multiplex PCR, lists solely in-frame clones and lacks some. In the table there are a few million clones, over 85% of which are singletons. This clone appeared a single time. Its antigen is still unknown. The material sequenced was naive CD8+ T cells from PBMCs. The source is a man aged 18 to 30 in good health. Some clones in this sample may be carry-over from other donors' samples.

CDR3 in amino acids: CASSLDQQAEAFF. In DNA form, the CDR3 reads TGTGCCAGCAGCTTGGATCAACAGGCTGAAGCTTTCTTT. The chain links TRBV7-9 to TRBJ1-1; TRBD1 is a possible D gene (5 bases). Germline V lookup: CDR1 SEHNR, CDR2 FQNEAQ (reference sequence). The CDR3 consists of 13 residues. V lost 3 bases to trimming and J lost 6 bases, with 11 bases between them.